These 21 T cell receptor beta chains originate from one sample sequenced in a study of blood T cell repertoires in COVID-19. The data were produced by immunoSEQ multiplex PCR, yet TCRdb's version contains in-frame clones alone and is incomplete. The sample holds around 68,000 clones, roughly 92% seen once. Sequenced sample: peripheral blood. Receptors were obtained from a man between 65 and 85 years old with active COVID-19.

Only a few counts were recorded for this clone. This sequence joins TRBV18 and TRBJ1-6; TRBD1 matches 8 bases. Looked up from germline, CDR1 is KGHSH and CDR2 is LQKENI. This CDR3 is built from 17 residues. The ends lost 5 bases at V and 0 bases at J; junction bases unmatched: 6. CDR3 in amino acids: CASSEDRGSSYNSPLHF. CDR3 sequence (DNA): TGTGCCAGCTCAGAAGACAGGGGAAGCTCCTATAATTCACCCCTCCACTTT.

The gene calls are TRBV18 and TRBJ1-1; D uncertain. In germline, CDR1 is KGHSH, CDR2 LQKENI. The ends were cut back, 6 bases at V and 0 bases at J, with 11 bases in the middle. The CDR3 runs to 14 residues. CDR3: CASSTVPMNTEAFF. CDR3 coding DNA: TGTGCCAGCTCCACGGTACCCATGAACACTGAAGCTTTCTTT.

The chain joins TRBV5-1 to TRBJ2-2, with 8 bases that match TRBD1. This CDR3 has 18 residues. Losses at the gene ends were 4 bases for V and 0 bases for J; bases not matched to a gene: 11. CDR1 and CDR2 from the germline V gene are SGHRS and YFSETQ. CDR3 residues: CASSRYQRQGPNTGELFF. CDR3 in DNA: TGCGCCAGCAGCCGCTACCAAAGACAGGGGCCGAACACCGGGGAGCTGTTTTTT. Variable domain in full (rest from reference TRBV5-1 and TRBJ2-2): KAGVTQTPRYLIKTRGQQVTLSCSPISGHRSVSWYQQTPGQGLQFLFEYFSETQRNKGNFPGRFSGRQFSNSRSEMNVSTLELGDSALYLCASSRYQRQGPNTGELFFGEGSRLTVL.

V and J are TRBV5-8 and TRBJ1-3; D uncertain. V was trimmed by 0 bases and J by 0 bases, leaving 7 bases between them. The CDR3 is 15 residues long. Germline assignment: CDR1 SGHTS and CDR2 YDEGEE. This chain's CDR3 is CASSLDRDSGNTIYF. The CDR3 nucleotides are TGTGCCAGCAGCTTGGACAGAGACTCTGGAAACACCATATATTTT.

The V and J genes are TRBV3-1 (or the pseudogene TRBV3-2) and TRBJ2-3, with a tentative D call TRBD2 (6 bases). This CDR3 is built from 17 residues. Germline CDR1 is LGHDT and CDR2 is YNNKEL (reference sequence). The germline V and J ends were trimmed by 8 bases and 3 bases, with 24 bases remaining between them. Written as DNA, the CDR3 is TGTGCCAGCGGTACAGGAATTGGCGGGGTGGGAACAGATACGCAGTATTTT. Translating gives CASGTGIGGVGTDTQYF.

The V call is TRBV7-9, the J call TRBJ2-5, with 7 bases that match TRBD1. Germline CDR1 SEHNR, CDR2 FQNEAQ (reference sequence). CDR3 length: 16 residues. The ends lost 6 bases at V and 5 bases at J; junction bases unmatched: 15. The CDR3 DNA follows: TGTGCCAGCAGTTCCTCCGGGACAGAAGGACGGGAGACCCAGTACTTC. Protein product: CASSSSGTEGRETQYF. The entire variable domain, with the rest obtained from reference TRBV7-9 and TRBJ2-5, is as follows: DTGVSQNPRHKITKRGQNVTFRCDPISEHNRLYWYRQTLGQGPEFLTYFQNEAQLEKSRLLSDRFSAERPKGSFSTLEIQRTEQGDSAMYLCASSSSGTEGRETQYFGPGTRLLVL.

The chain links TRBV4-1 to TRBJ2-5, with D maybe TRBD2 (6 bases). Per the germline V gene, CDR1 is MGHRA and CDR2 is YSYEKL. CDR3 length: 15 amino acids. Trimming took 1 base from V and 5 from J, leaving 14 bases between them. CDR3 protein: CASSQVWGGRETQYF. The DNA of the CDR3 is TGCGCCAGCAGCCAAGTATGGGGAGGTAGGGAGACCCAGTACTTC.

The chain recombines TRBV11-3 with TRBJ1-3; D ambiguous. V lost 5 bases and J lost 4, with 9 bases in between. Germline V gene lookup returns CDR1 SGHNT and CDR2 YENEEA. The CDR3 consists of 13 residues. The CDR3 nucleotides are TGTGCCAGCAGCCAAGCCGCCGGAAACACCATATATTTT. The encoded protein is CASSQAAGNTIYF.

This clone was recorded a few times. This chain links TRBV27 with TRBJ1-5, with D possibly matching TRBD1 (6 bases). Germline CDR1 reads MNHEY; CDR2 reads SMNVEV (reference sequence). The ends were cut back, 5 bases at V and 10 bases at J, with 18 bases in the middle. The CDR3 has 14 amino acids. This CDR3 is CASSRAGALAPQHF. The CDR3 nucleotides read TGTGCCAGCAGTCGGGCAGGGGCCCTAGCTCCCCAGCATTTT.

The chain links TRBV24-1 to TRBJ1-5; D unclear. Germline CDR1 reads KGHDR; CDR2 reads SFDVKD. The CDR3 has 14 residues. V was trimmed by 4 bases and J by 0 bases, leaving 6 bases between them. CDR3 sequence (DNA): TGTGCCACCAGTGACACAAATAGCAATCAGCCCCAGCATTTT. As protein: CATSDTNSNQPQHF.

The rearrangement uses TRBV6-5 and TRBJ2-5; maybe TRBD2 (6 bases). The CDR3 covers 16 residues. The V end was cut by 0 bases, the J end by 1 base, with 12 bases between. Germline V gene data show CDR1 as MNHEY and CDR2 as SVGAGI. The CDR3 reads CASSYSGGAIQETQYF. CDR3 sequence (DNA): TGTGCCAGCAGTTACTCAGGCGGGGCAATCCAAGAGACCCAGTACTTC.

The chain joins TRBV3-1 (or the pseudogene TRBV3-2) to TRBJ2-5; 11 positions agree with TRBD2. CDR3 size: 16 residues. Germline CDR1 and CDR2: LGHDT and YNNKEL (reference sequence). V gave up 2 bases and J gave up 1 base; unmatched junction bases: 3. The CDR3 nucleotides are TGTGCCAGCAGCCAAAACCTAGCGGGGGGCCAAGAGACCCAGTACTTC. Its protein product is CASSQNLAGGQETQYF.

V is TRBV5-1 and J is TRBJ1-1, with D uncertain. CDR3 size: 12 residues. V was shortened by 5 bases and J by 5 bases, with 10 bases between the two germline ends. Germline-derived CDR1 and CDR2 are SGHRS and YFSETQ. CDR3 coding DNA: TGCGCCAGCAGAGAACGAGGGACTGAAGCTTTCTTT. It specifies CASRERGTEAFF. Full variable domain (rest looked up from reference TRBV5-1 and TRBJ1-1): KAGVTQTPRYLIKTRGQQVTLSCSPISGHRSVSWYQQTPGQGLQFLFEYFSETQRNKGNFPGRFSGRQFSNSRSEMNVSTLELGDSALYLCASRERGTEAFFGQGTRLTVV.

This sequence joins TRBV10-3 and TRBJ2-7; 10 nucleotides match TRBD1. The V and J ends lost 10 bases and 9 bases, in that order; junction bases with no gene match: 15. This CDR3 has 14 residues. The germline gives CDR1 ENHRY, CDR2 SYGVKD. The CDR3 protein is CATEDRDRGLPQYF. DNA of the CDR3: TGTGCCACCGAAGACCGGGACAGGGGACTCCCGCAGTACTTC.

V is TRBV21-1 and J is TRBJ2-7; the table's D call of TRBD1 was not tested on the DNA. TRBV21-1 is assigned pseudogene status. The CDR3 contains 17 residues. For the CDR3, the DNA is TGTGCCAGCAGCCTCCGACAGGTTGGCCCGTTCTCCTACGAGCAGTACTTC. Its protein is CASSLRQVGPFSYEQYF.

The chain recombines TRBV6-5 with TRBJ1-5, with D possibly TRBD1 on 5 matching bases. Trimming removed 6 bases at V and 10 bases at J, with 16 bases between. The CDR3 is 13 amino acids. Germline V gives CDR1 MNHEY, CDR2 SVGAGI. DNA of the CDR3: TGTGCCAGCAGCCGGACGGCAGGGAATCCCCAGCATTTT. Its translation: CASSRTAGNPQHF.

This clone has a single count. The V and J genes are TRBV28 and TRBJ2-2; 7 bases agree with TRBD1. With 0 bases clipped from V and 4 bases from J, the junction kept 11 bases outside the gene matches. This CDR3 contains 18 residues. Per the germline V gene, CDR1 is MDHEN and CDR2 is SYDVKM. The CDR3 nucleotides read TGTGCCAGCAGTTTATGGTTCGGGGACAGCCGAGGCACCGGGGAGCTGTTTTTT. Amino acid sequence: CASSLWFGDSRGTGELFF. Full variable domain (outside the CDR3, taken from reference TRBV28 and TRBJ2-2): DVKVTQSSRYLVKRTGEKVFLECVQDMDHENMFWYRQDPGLGLRLIYFSYDVKMKEKGDIPEGYSVSREKKERFSLILESASTNQTSMYLCASSLWFGDSRGTGELFFGEGSRLTVL.

The V and J genes are TRBV2 and TRBJ1-5; the D is unclear. V was cut by 2 bases and J by 5 bases, with 4 bases left in between. Germline V CDR1 and CDR2: SNHLY, FYNNEI. The CDR3 consists of 12 residues. Written as DNA, the CDR3 is TGTGCCAGCAGTGAAAGCTATCAGCCCCAGCATTTT. It yields the protein CASSESYQPQHF. The entire variable domain, with the rest obtained from reference TRBV2 and TRBJ1-5, is as follows: EPEVTQTPSHQVTQMGQEVILRCVPISNHLYFYWYRQILGQKVEFLVSFYNNEISEKSEIFDDQFSVERPDGSNFTLKIRSTKLEDSAMYFCASSESYQPQHFGDGTRLSIL.

The chain has TRBV14 and TRBJ2-1; 9 bases align to TRBD2. Germline values: CDR1 SGHDN, CDR2 FVKESK. This CDR3 has 16 residues. The junction had 4 bases not matched to a gene; V was cut back by 1 base and J by 3 bases. DNA for the CDR3: TGTGCCAGCAGCCAAGGAGGTAGCGGGGGCTACAATGAGCAGTTCTTC. Amino acids: CASSQGGSGGYNEQFF. The variable domain in full, with the rest retrieved from reference TRBV14 and TRBJ2-1, is EAGVTQFPSHSVIEKGQTVTLRCDPISGHDNLYWYRRVMGKEIKFLLHFVKESKQDESGMPNNRFLAERTGGTYSTLKVQPAELEDSGVYFCASSQGGSGGYNEQFFGPGTRLTVL.

The rearrangement joins TRBV9 to TRBJ1-5; TRBD1 matches 7 bases. Looked up from germline, CDR1 is SGDLS and CDR2 is YYNGEE. V lost 3 bases and J lost 3; bases outside the gene matches: 3. The CDR3 loop spans 14 amino acids. CDR3 sequence (DNA): TGTGCCAGCAGCGCCACAGGGGTCAATCAGCCCCAGCATTTT. Its protein product is CASSATGVNQPQHF.

The V call is TRBV7-8, the J call TRBJ2-1; no reliable D call. The germline gives CDR1 SGHVS, CDR2 FQNEAQ. V was pared by 1 base and J by 10 bases, with 11 bases between. This CDR3 comprises 13 residues. The CDR3 DNA sequence: TGTGCCAGCAGCTTAGAGTTGGTGACAGAGCAGTTCTTC. Protein: CASSLELVTEQFF.